The 26 T cell receptor beta chains in this list originate from one sample, sequenced in a study of glioma-infiltrating T cells after dendritic cell vaccination. The method was immunoSEQ multiplex PCR; TCRdb's version includes in-frame clones alone and lacks a portion of them. The table shows 75,000 to 95,000 clones, with 70% to 90% occurring only once. Time point reported: after dendritic cell vaccination, including at tumor progression/relapse. The specimen comprised blood, sampled after dendritic cell vaccination. Every receptor here comes from a human donor with glioblastoma.

The chain joins TRBV15 to TRBJ1-1, with D perhaps matching TRBD1 (6 bases). Germline lookup yields CDR1 LNHNV and CDR2 YYDKDF (reference sequence). Trimming cost V 0 bases and J 0 bases, with 8 bases left between them. The CDR3 contains 15 residues. In DNA, the CDR3 is TGTGCCACCAGCAGAGAGCAGGGGTTGAACACTGAAGCTTTCTTT. Protein product: CATSREQGLNTEAFF.

As for this clone: The sample carries other DNA sequences with the same CDR3. The chain employs TRBV9 and TRBJ2-2; 10 bases match TRBD2. From germline, CDR1 is SGDLS and CDR2 YYNGEE. CDR3 length equals 16 residues. V shed 3 bases and J 2 bases; nucleotides not matched to a gene: 4. The CDR3: CASSARTSGNTGELFF. The CDR3 DNA reads as TGTGCCAGCAGCGCCAGGACTAGCGGAAACACCGGGGAGCTGTTTTTT. Full variable domain (rest looked up from reference TRBV9 and TRBJ2-2): DSGVTQTPKHLITATGQRVTLRCSPRSGDLSVYWYQQSLDQGLQFLIQYYNGEERAKGNILERFSAQQFPDLHSELNLSSLELGDSALYFCASSARTSGNTGELFFGEGSRLTVL.

This clone appeared a few times. V gene TRBV18 combines with J gene TRBJ2-4; 7 bases line up with TRBD1. V trimming: 0 bases; J trimming: 9 bases; junction bases outside the gene matches: 2. This CDR3 comprises 13 residues. Germline V gene sequence: CDR1 KGHSH, CDR2 LQKENI. CDR3 region: CASSPPGQSIQYF. The CDR3 nucleotides read TGTGCCAGCTCACCACCGGGACAGAGCATTCAGTACTTC.

V usage is TRBV19 and J usage is TRBJ2-1; possible D gene TRBD1, 5 bases. CDR1 LNHDA and CDR2 SQIVND come from the germline V gene (reference sequence). The CDR3 runs to 15 residues. V lost 5 bases, J lost 1 base, and 12 bases lay in between. The CDR3 protein is CASSQGSVSYNEQFF. The CDR3 DNA is TGTGCCAGTAGTCAGGGCAGCGTTTCCTACAATGAGCAGTTCTTC.

This chain uses TRBV19 with TRBJ1-1; tentatively, D is TRBD1 (6 bases). Germline-derived CDR1 and CDR2 are LNHDA and SQIVND (reference sequence). The CDR3 is 14 residues long. Between the trimmed V and J ends, which lost 3 bases and 3 bases, there was a span of 11 bases. The CDR3 reads CASSIQGRDTEAFF. The CDR3 DNA is TGTGCCAGTAGTATTCAGGGGAGGGACACTGAAGCTTTCTTT.

This chain uses TRBV18 with TRBJ2-5, with TRBD1 matching over 9 bases. V shed 3 bases and J 5 bases; nucleotides not matched to a gene: 7. The CDR3 length is 15 residues. Germline V CDR1 and CDR2: KGHSH, LQKENI. CDR3 nucleotide sequence: TGTGCCAGCTCACCCCAAAACAGGGGGCGGGAGACCCAGTACTTC. This gives the protein CASSPQNRGRETQYF. The variable domain in full, completed from reference TRBV18 and TRBJ2-5, reads NAGVMQNPRHLVRRRGQEARLRCSPMKGHSHVYWYRQLPEEGLKFMVYLQKENIIDESGMPKERFSAEFPKEGPSILRIQQVVRGDSAAYFCASSPQNRGRETQYFGPGTRLLVL.

This clone was recorded only once. Other DNA sequences in this sample translate to the same CDR3. V is TRBV18 and J is TRBJ1-1; D call uncertain. V was clipped by 2 bases and J by 1 base, with 5 bases between them. Germline V gene sequence: CDR1 KGHSH, CDR2 LQKENI. The CDR3 spans 13 residues. The CDR3 loop reads CASSPSGNTEAFF. DNA of the CDR3: TGTGCCAGCTCACCAAGCGGGAACACTGAAGCTTTCTTT.

This chain uses TRBV20-1 with TRBJ1-1, with D unclear. The germline V gene encodes CDR1 DFQATT and CDR2 SNEGSKA (reference sequence). This CDR3 spans 11 amino acids. Trimming removed 3 bases at V and 7 bases at J, with 9 bases between. In DNA form, the CDR3 reads TGCAGTGCTAGTTCCTATAGTGAAGCTTTCTTT. This translates into CSASSYSEAFF.

This rearrangement joins TRBV5-8 to TRBJ1-2; 8 bases are shared with TRBD1. Germline CDR1 SGHTS, CDR2 YDEGEE. This CDR3 contains 15 residues. Losses at the gene ends were 0 bases for V and 8 bases for J; bases not matched to a gene: 9. The CDR3 loop reads CASSLVPGGSRGYTF. As DNA, the CDR3 is TGTGCCAGCAGCTTGGTTCCAGGGGGCAGCAGGGGCTACACCTTC.

The CDR3 region has the DNA TGTGCCAGCAGTACTCGGGGATTGAATGAAAAACTGTTTTTT. This codes for CASSTRGLNEKLFF. The rearrangement links TRBV2 to TRBJ1-4, with D unresolved. The CDR3 runs to 14 residues. The V end was cut by 5 bases, the J end by 5 bases, with 12 bases between. Germline CDR1 SNHLY, CDR2 FYNNEI.

The chain is built from TRBV5-4 and TRBJ1-2; maybe TRBD1 (6 bases). The V end lost 6 bases, the J end lost 4 bases, and 16 bases lay between the germline ends. This CDR3 has 14 residues. Germline V CDR1 and CDR2: SGHNT, YYREEE (reference sequence). This chain's CDR3 is CASTDGQKVYGYTF. The CDR3 nucleotides read TGTGCCAGCACCGACGGACAGAAAGTCTATGGCTACACCTTC.

This clone appeared once. J is TRBJ2-7 and V is TRBV5-4, with TRBD2 identical over 9 bases. The germline V gene has CDR1 SGHNT and CDR2 YYREEE (reference sequence). The CDR3 length is 15 residues. Trimming at V came to 0 bases and at J to 7 bases, leaving 8 bases not matched to a gene. CDR3 DNA sequence: TGTGCCAGCAGCTTGGACCCACTAGCGGGTGGTGAGCAGTACTTC. Residues: CASSLDPLAGGEQYF. Based on the CDR3 plus reference TRBV5-4 and TRBJ2-7, the full variable domain is ETGVTQSPTHLIKTRGQQVTLRCSSQSGHNTVSWYQQALGQGPQFIFQYYREEENGRGNFPPRFSGLQFPNYSSELNVNALELDDSALYLCASSLDPLAGGEQYFGPGTRLTVT.

The chain carries TRBV12-2 and TRBJ2-2; TRBD2, as called in the table, went unchecked against the DNA. TRBV12-2 is given as a pseudogene. The CDR3 is 16 amino acids. The CDR3 DNA follows: TGTGCAAGTCGCTTAGAAAGTCTAGCAAACACCGGGGAGCTGTTTTTT. This gives the protein CASRLESLANTGELFF.

The genes are TRBV6-4 and TRBJ2-3; D is perhaps TRBD2 (6 bases). This CDR3 has 15 amino acids. Germline CDR1 reads MRHNA; CDR2 reads SNTAGT. V was clipped by 2 bases and J by 4 bases, with 13 bases between them. The CDR3 sequence: CASSDNAGSADTQYF. CDR3 DNA sequence: TGTGCCAGCAGTGACAACGCGGGGTCCGCAGATACGCAGTATTTT.

This rearrangement joins TRBV6-5 to TRBJ1-2; D might be TRBD1 (6 bases). Trimming shortened V by 4 bases and J by 3 bases, and 18 bases separated the two germline ends. CDR3 length: 16 residues. Per germline, CDR1 MNHEY and CDR2 SVGAGI. In DNA, the CDR3 is TGTGCCAGCAGTTCCTTAGGGGGGGGAATTTACTATGGCTACACCTTC. Protein product: CASSSLGGGIYYGYTF.

The chain combines TRBV19 with TRBJ1-2; 7 positions agree with TRBD1. The CDR3 runs to 13 residues. Germline V gene lookup returns CDR1 LNHDA and CDR2 SQIVND (reference sequence). V was clipped by 6 bases and J by 4 bases; unmatched bases: 5. The CDR3 region is CASSKGQLYGYTF. CDR3 coding DNA: TGTGCCAGTAGCAAGGGACAGCTCTATGGCTACACCTTC.

The chain recombines TRBV7-3 with TRBJ2-5; D unresolved. Germline V gives CDR1 SGHTA, CDR2 FQGTGA. The length of the CDR3 is 14 residues. Trimming took 5 bases from V and 0 from J, leaving 10 bases between them. The CDR3 protein is CASSPRVDQETQYF. The CDR3 bases are TGTGCCAGCAGCCCTCGGGTGGACCAAGAGACCCAGTACTTC.

The chain has TRBV12-5 and TRBJ1-1; D gene uncertain. Trimming removed 4 bases from V and 4 bases from J, with 13 bases in between. The germline gives CDR1 LGHNT, CDR2 FRNRAP. The CDR3 is 14 residues long. The CDR3 nucleotides read TGTGCTAGTGGTTCGGGATTTTCGGGCACTGAAGCTTTCTTT. Protein product: CASGSGFSGTEAFF.

The V call is TRBV7-2, the J call TRBJ2-3, with 9 bases aligning to TRBD2. Germline values: CDR1 SGHTA, CDR2 FQGNSA. The CDR3 totals 16 residues. The V gene end was trimmed by 5 bases and the J gene end by 0 bases; junction bases not matched to a gene: 6. DNA of the CDR3: TGTGCCAGCAGCGCGGGCGGGGGGGGTAGCACAGATACGCAGTATTTT. As protein: CASSAGGGGSTDTQYF. The full variable domain, with the rest looked up from reference TRBV7-2 and TRBJ2-3, is GAGVSQSPSNKVTEKGKDVELRCDPISGHTALYWYRQSLGQGLEFLIYFQGNSAPDKSGLPSDRFSAERTGGSVSTLTIQRTQQEDSAVYLCASSAGGGGSTDTQYFGPGTRLTVL.

This clone ranks as medium-sized (0.01 to 0.1%). The rearrangement joins TRBV2 to TRBJ2-7; unclear D gene. The CDR3 is 12 residues long. The V end lost 8 bases, the J end lost 2 bases, and 10 bases lay between the germline ends. Germline V gene lookup returns CDR1 SNHLY and CDR2 FYNNEI. DNA of the CDR3: TGTGCCAGCTCTTACACAGCCTACGAGCAGTACTTC. It specifies CASSYTAYEQYF.

The rearrangement uses TRBV6-5 and TRBJ2-3; TRBD1 agrees at 10 bases. This CDR3 spans 15 amino acids. Germline CDR1 MNHEY, CDR2 SVGAGI. The V and J ends lost 5 bases and 4 bases, in that order; junction bases with no gene match: 6. CDR3 amino acids: CASSPGTGAPDTQYF. CDR3 nucleotides: TGTGCCAGCAGTCCTGGGACAGGGGCACCAGATACGCAGTATTTT.

The chain recombines TRBV6-1 with TRBJ1-2, with 8 bases fitting TRBD1. Trimming at V came to 8 bases and at J to 4 bases, leaving 6 bases not matched to a gene. The CDR3 loop spans 13 amino acids. The germline gives CDR1 MNHNS, CDR2 SASEGT. The CDR3 DNA sequence: TGTGCCAGCCGACAGGGGTTGGGCTATGGCTACACCTTC. It is translated as CASRQGLGYGYTF.

This clone was found a few times. The genes are TRBV28 and TRBJ1-2, with a weak D call TRBD1 (5 bases). Between the trimmed V and J ends, which lost 1 base and 8 bases, there was a span of 20 bases. The CDR3 consists of 16 residues. Germline values: CDR1 MDHEN, CDR2 SYDVKM. CDR3 DNA: TGTGCCAGCAGTTTATCGGGTTTTCAGGGCGCGGAGGGCTACACCTTC. Translation: CASSLSGFQGAEGYTF.

This clone was observed a handful of times. This rearrangement joins TRBV19 to TRBJ1-5; 9 bases match TRBD1. The CDR3 runs 16 residues. Looked up from germline, CDR1 is LNHDA and CDR2 is SQIVND (reference sequence). Unmatched junction bases numbered 11, after V lost 9 bases and J lost 2 bases. The CDR3 loop is CASLSYRQGGNQPQHF. CDR3 bases: TGTGCCAGCCTCAGTTACAGACAGGGGGGCAATCAGCCCCAGCATTTT.

The rearrangement links TRBV18 to TRBJ2-2; tentative D call: TRBD1 (5 bases). CDR1 is KGHSH and CDR2 is LQKENI in the germline V gene. There are 15 residues in the CDR3. Trimming cost V 1 base and J 6 bases, with 12 bases left between them. The CDR3 DNA sequence: TGTGCCAGCTCACCACTGTCAGGGATCCCCGGGGAGCTGTTTTTT. Amino acids: CASSPLSGIPGELFF.

There are a few counts of this clone. This chain uses TRBV7-9 with TRBJ2-4, with a possible D match to TRBD2 (5 bases). The V and J ends lost 3 bases and 1 base respectively, with 19 bases between them. The CDR3 has 18 amino acids. Germline assignment: CDR1 SEHNR and CDR2 FQNEAQ (reference sequence). The CDR3 DNA sequence: TGTGCCAGCAGCTTGGCGGGCTTCTTGGACCTCGCCAAAAACATTCAGTACTTC. This gives the protein CASSLAGFLDLAKNIQYF.